The entry below gives a single T cell receptor beta chain sequence along with its context. This table comes from immunoSEQ multiplex PCR, and its TCRdb copy is limited to in-frame clones, with some not included. The sample has about 250,000 clones, more than 75% seen once. The data originate from a study of blood T cell repertoires in COVID-19. The junction had 11 bases not matched to a gene; V was cut back by 4 bases and J by 4 bases. The CDR3 has 16 residues. Germline CDR1 is SGHNT and CDR2 is YYREEE (reference sequence). Sequencing was carried out using peripheral blood. The gene calls are TRBV5-4 and TRBJ2-3; TRBD2 aligns across 8 bases. The clonotype originates from a woman in her thirties or forties who had recovered from COVID-19. The CDR3 is CASSPGWAGGADTQYF. The CDR3 region has the DNA TGTGCCAGCAGCCCCGGGTGGGCGGGAGGTGCAGATACGCAGTATTTT. The entire variable domain, with the rest obtained from reference TRBV5-4 and TRBJ2-3, is as follows: ETGVTQSPTHLIKTRGQQVTLRCSSQSGHNTVSWYQQALGQGPQFIFQYYREEENGRGNFPPRFSGLQFPNYSSELNVNALELDDSALYLCASSPGWAGGADTQYFGPGTRLTVL.